The sequence of this TCR beta chain was determined in a study of CD8+ T cells in alopecia areata. Whole-study results and caveats: Lesional scalp displayed greater clonality than normal scalp, most notably in alopecia totalis/universalis. The study also sequences resident alphabeta T cells of normal skin in scalp samples. Patients shared TCRs less clearly than mice did, possibly owing to HLA.

In each case, RNA was isolated and then reverse transcribed into cDNA as the sequencing template. Method: immunoSEQ multiplex PCR; TCRdb's copy keeps in-frame clones and lacks some. The table records about 120,000 clones, around 61% of them present only once. Trimming took 1 base from V and 3 from J, leaving 12 bases between them. CDR3 length: 15 residues. Germline CDR1 SGHVS, CDR2 FNYEAQ. Concerning this clone itself: Its antigen is still unknown.

Sequences were obtained from CD4+ T cells sorted from blood. The V call is TRBV7-6, the J call TRBJ1-2; D is perhaps TRBD1 (5 bases). This TCR was sampled from a human donor in good health. CDR3 sequence (DNA): TGTGCCAGCAGCTTAGGGGGCCGGGGCCACTATGGCTACACCTTC. Translated, it gives CASSLGGRGHYGYTF.